This T cell receptor beta chain appears in the sequencing data of a study of metastatic and nonmetastatic thyroid tumors. This clone is medium-sized in the sample. TCRdb ran MiXCR on the PCR reads. Found here are several thousand clones, more than 3% of them singletons; the top ten hold roughly a sixth. No treatment had been given to any patient before thyroid surgery. V was pared by 0 bases and J by 4 bases, with 7 bases between. Germline V CDR1 and CDR2: MNHEY, SVGAGI. There are 13 residues in the CDR3. The sample taken for sequencing was tumor tissue. The sequence was collected from a female donor with papillary thyroid cancer or a benign thyroid nodule (not recorded which). Some clones in this sample may be carry-over from other donors' samples. The chain links TRBV6-5 to TRBJ2-7; no firm D call. The CDR3, as DNA: TGTGCCAGCAGTTACTCGTCTGAATACGAGCAGTACTTC. Translated, it gives CASSYSSEYEQYF.